Below are 17 T cell receptor beta chains sequenced from a single sample in a study of radiotherapy plus CTLA-4 blockade in lung cancer (dated 2018 in TCRdb). Libraries were built with the immunoSEQ multiplex PCR assay. TCRdb limited this immuneACCESS table to in-frame rearrangements with V and J called. A share of clones is missing; checked studies link under half to unresolved V genes, and the rest is unexplained. For this sample the table gives nearly 95,000 clones, of which around 83% were detected only once. Together, the top ten hold about 23% of the sample. Source: peripheral blood, taken from a patient treated with radiotherapy plus ipilimumab. The source is a human donor with non-small cell lung cancer that progressed on radiotherapy plus ipilimumab.

This clone has only one observation. CDR3 sequence reads: CASTAGSTDTQYF. CDR3 bases: TGTGCCAGTACGGCAGGGAGCACAGATACGCAGTATTTT. J is TRBJ2-3 and V is TRBV19; weak D call: TRBD1 (5 bases). In germline, CDR1 is LNHDA, CDR2 SQIVND (reference sequence). The CDR3 is made up of 13 amino acids. Trimming took 7 bases from V and 0 from J, leaving 8 bases between them.

The CDR3: CASSWGSGRAEAFF. DNA of the CDR3: TGCGCCAGCAGCTGGGGGTCAGGGAGGGCTGAAGCTTTCTTT. V usage is TRBV5-1 and J usage is TRBJ1-1, with a possible D match to TRBD1 (5 bases). Trimming removed 3 bases from V and 6 bases from J, with 15 bases in between. This CDR3 is 14 amino acids long. Germline V gene sequence: CDR1 SGHRS, CDR2 YFSETQ. The full variable domain, completed using reference TRBV5-1 and TRBJ1-1, is KAGVTQTPRYLIKTRGQQVTLSCSPISGHRSVSWYQQTPGQGLQFLFEYFSETQRNKGNFPGRFSGRQFSNSRSEMNVSTLELGDSALYLCASSWGSGRAEAFFGQGTRLTVV.

The genes are TRBV7-9 and TRBJ2-2; D might be TRBD1 (5 bases). The germline V gene encodes CDR1 SEHNR and CDR2 FQNEAQ (reference sequence). Between the trimmed V and J ends, which lost 4 bases and 1 base, there was a span of 7 bases. The CDR3 has 14 amino acids. CDR3 coding DNA: TGTGCCAGCAGCTGGGGCAGGAACACCGGGGAGCTGTTTTTT. It yields the protein CASSWGRNTGELFF. Supplemented by reference TRBV7-9 and TRBJ2-2, the full variable domain reads DTGVSQNPRHKITKRGQNVTFRCDPISEHNRLYWYRQTLGQGPEFLTYFQNEAQLEKSRLLSDRFSAERPKGSFSTLEIQRTEQGDSAMYLCASSWGRNTGELFFGEGSRLTVL.

The chain carries TRBV5-1 and TRBJ2-2; D assignment may be TRBD1 or TRBD2 (5 bases each). The V and J ends lost 4 bases and 4 bases respectively, with 11 bases between them. The CDR3 loop spans 14 amino acids. Germline CDR1 reads SGHRS; CDR2 reads YFSETQ. CDR3 sequence (DNA): TGCGCCAGCAGCGCCCGGGACGCCACCGGGGAGCTGTTTTTT. Residues: CASSARDATGELFF.

The chain uses TRBV6-1 and TRBJ1-4, with TRBD1 identical over 7 bases. The CDR3 length is 15 residues. Germline CDR1 and CDR2: MNHNS and SASEGT. Germline trimming cut 7 bases from V and 3 bases from J; bases unmatched to any gene: 8. CDR3 bases: TGTGCCAGCACCCTGCAGGGGGGGTCTAATGAAAAACTGTTTTTT. This encodes CASTLQGGSNEKLFF.

This rearrangement joins TRBV27 to TRBJ2-3, with TRBD1 as a possible D gene (5 bases). Germline CDR1 MNHEY, CDR2 SMNVEV (reference sequence). Deletions cut 5 bases from V and 6 bases from J, with 21 bases between. CDR3 length equals 16 residues. The CDR3 DNA follows: TGTGCCAGCAGTGCACAGGACCCCGGAACGCGGGATACGCAGTATTTT. Translation gives CASSAQDPGTRDTQYF.

This chain uses TRBV9 with TRBJ2-7; tentative D call: TRBD2 (6 bases). The CDR3 loop spans 16 amino acids. The germline V gene encodes CDR1 SGDLS and CDR2 YYNGEE. Trimming removed 3 bases at V and 0 bases at J, with 16 bases between. The CDR3 region has the DNA TGTGCCAGCAGCGCAAGGGACTCCAGGAGCTCCTACGAGCAGTACTTC. This gives the protein CASSARDSRSSYEQYF.

This clone has just a few counts. The rearrangement uses TRBV6-1 and TRBJ2-7; D not resolved. V lost 1 base, J lost 4 bases, and 17 bases lay in between. CDR3 length equals 16 residues. In germline, CDR1 is MNHNS, CDR2 SASEGT. CDR3 residues: CASSEDLGLPYYEQYF. The CDR3 DNA reads as TGTGCCAGCAGTGAAGATTTGGGGTTACCCTATTACGAGCAGTACTTC.

The genes are TRBV5-6 and TRBJ1-2; 7 nucleotides agree with TRBD1. V lost 3 bases to trimming and J lost 4 bases; unmatched junction nucleotides: 9. From germline, CDR1 is SGHDT and CDR2 YYEEEE. This CDR3 spans 15 amino acids. The CDR3 DNA is TGTGCCAGCAGCTCCCGACAGGGTACCCTCTATGGCTACACCTTC. Its translation: CASSSRQGTLYGYTF.

The chain carries TRBV6-6 and TRBJ2-7; D remains ambiguous. The CDR3 contains 16 residues. V lost 6 bases and J 4 bases, leaving 22 bases between the germline ends. Germline CDR1 is MNHNY and CDR2 is SVGAGI (reference sequence). The CDR3 nucleotides are TGTGCCAGCAGCTTAACCGGACGGCGGCCATTTTACGAGCAGTACTTC. Its protein is CASSLTGRRPFYEQYF.

The CDR3: CASRPGGETQYF. The DNA for the CDR3 is TGTGCCAGCAGGCCAGGGGGAGAGACCCAGTACTTC. The rearrangement links TRBV6-6 to TRBJ2-5, with 7 bases aligning to TRBD1. V lost 6 bases, J lost 4 bases, and 2 bases stayed unmatched. Germline CDR1 and CDR2: MNHNY and SVGAGI (reference sequence). The CDR3 contains 12 residues.

CDR3 nucleotides: TGTGCCAGCAGTGAATCCAATTCAGATACGCAGTATTTT. The encoded protein is CASSESNSDTQYF. The V and J genes are TRBV25-1 and TRBJ2-3, with D unresolved. Trimming took off 1 base at V and 4 bases at J, with 6 bases between the two ends. This CDR3 is built from 13 residues. The germline CDR1 and CDR2 sequences are MGHDK and SYGVNS.

The J gene is TRBJ2-5, the V gene TRBV15; D unclear. The CDR3 totals 14 residues. From germline, CDR1 is LNHNV and CDR2 YYDKDF (reference sequence). V shed 1 base and J shed 3 bases, with 9 bases lying between them. CDR3 loop: CATSRGSVEETQYF. The CDR3 coding sequence is TGTGCCACCAGCAGAGGAAGCGTCGAAGAGACCCAGTACTTC.

With respect to this clone: This same CDR3 is encoded by further DNA sequences in the sample. The chain recombines TRBV19 with TRBJ2-7; 10 bases are a match to TRBD2. CDR1 and CDR2 from the germline V gene are LNHDA and SQIVND (reference sequence). The ends lost 4 bases at V and 3 bases at J; junction bases unmatched: 0. This CDR3 comprises 13 residues. The CDR3 reads CASSTSGGYEQYV. As DNA, the CDR3 is TGTGCCAGTAGTACTAGCGGGGGCTACGAGCAGTACGTC.

This chain connects TRBV11-3 to TRBJ2-2, with 9 bases identical to TRBD2. The CDR3 is 16 residues long. J was trimmed by 0 bases and V by 4 bases; bases with no gene match: 3. Germline CDR1 SGHNT, CDR2 YENEEA. The CDR3 reads CASSSVAGANTGELFF. In nucleotides, the CDR3 is TGTGCCAGCAGCTCTGTAGCGGGAGCGAACACCGGGGAGCTGTTTTTT.

The chain combines TRBV2 with TRBJ2-2, with 10 nucleotides matching TRBD2. The CDR3 is 17 amino acids. Germline CDR1 reads SNHLY; CDR2 reads FYNNEI. With 6 bases clipped from V and 7 bases from J, the junction kept 14 bases outside the gene matches. For the CDR3, the DNA is TGTGCCAGCAGGCTGGAAGAGCTAGCGGGAGTAGGCGGGGAGCTGTTTTTT. Its translation: CASRLEELAGVGGELFF.

The rearrangement links TRBV4-1 to TRBJ2-7; D possibly corresponds to TRBD2 (5 bases). V was cut by 0 bases and J by 12 bases, with 15 bases left in between. The germline CDR1 and CDR2 sequences are MGHRA and YSYEKL. CDR3 length: 13 residues. This CDR3 reads CASSQDHARGPYV. CDR3 DNA sequence: TGCGCCAGCAGCCAAGACCACGCCCGGGGTCCGTACGTC.